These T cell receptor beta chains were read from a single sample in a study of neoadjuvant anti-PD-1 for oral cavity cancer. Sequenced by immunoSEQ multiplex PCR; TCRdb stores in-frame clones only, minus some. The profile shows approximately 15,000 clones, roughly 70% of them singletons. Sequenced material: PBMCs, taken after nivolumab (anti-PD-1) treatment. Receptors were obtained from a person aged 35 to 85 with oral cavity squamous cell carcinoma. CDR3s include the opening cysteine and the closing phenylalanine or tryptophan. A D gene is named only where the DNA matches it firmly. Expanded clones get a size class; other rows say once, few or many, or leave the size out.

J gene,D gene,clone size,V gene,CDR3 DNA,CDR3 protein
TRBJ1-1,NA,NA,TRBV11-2,TGTGCCAGCGAAAACCAGGCGGGCACTGAAGCTTTCTTT,CASENQAGTEAFF
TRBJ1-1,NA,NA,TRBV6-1,TGTGCCAGCAGCAGTATAGGTTCCCCCGGCACTGAAGCTTTCTTT,CASSSIGSPGTEAFF
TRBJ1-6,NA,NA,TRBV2,TGTGCCAGCAGCCCACGACAGGCCTATAATTCACCCCTCCACTTT,CASSPRQAYNSPLHF
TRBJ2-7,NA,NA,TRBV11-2,TGTGCCAGCCGCCCGTGGGGGGGACAGATGGCGGGAGAGCAGTACTTC,CASRPWGGQMAGEQYF
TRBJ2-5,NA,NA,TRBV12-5,TGTGCTAGTGGTTTGGTAATAGGGAGTGCGGGGTGGGAGACCCAGTACTTC,CASGLVIGSAGWETQYF
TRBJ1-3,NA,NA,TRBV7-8,TGTGCCGCCTTAGATGGAAACACCATATATTTT,CAALDGNTIYF
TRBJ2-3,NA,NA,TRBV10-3,TGTGCCATCAGTGATGGGCCGACAGATACGCAGTATTTT,CAISDGPTDTQYF
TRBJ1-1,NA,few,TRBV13,TGTGCCAGCAGCCTCGGAGGAGGAGCTTTCTTT,CASSLGGGAFF
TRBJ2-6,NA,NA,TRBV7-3,TGTGCCAGCAGTTTATCTGGGGTTTTGGGGGCCAACGTCCTGACTTTC,CASSLSGVLGANVLTF
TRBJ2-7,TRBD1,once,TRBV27,TGTGCCAGCAGGCCGACAGGGACCTCCTACGAGCAGTACTTC,CASRPTGTSYEQYF
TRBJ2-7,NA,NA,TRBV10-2,TGCGCCAGCACGGACTCAGGGAGTCTAGCGCAGTACTTC,CASTDSGSLAQYF
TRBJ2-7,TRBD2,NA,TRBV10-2,TGCGCCAGCACGAGGAGCGGGGGGCAAAGCTCCTACGAGCAGTACTTC,CASTRSGGQSSYEQYF
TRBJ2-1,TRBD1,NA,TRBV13,TGTGCCAGCAGCTCTTTAGCCGGGACAGGGGAAAATGAGCAGTTCTTC,CASSSLAGTGENEQFF